These T cell receptor beta chains were read from a single sample in a study of regulatory T cells in long-lasting Graves disease. TCRdb analysed the multiplex PCR reads with MiXCR anew, one entry per CDR3 protein. The sample records hundreds of thousands of distinct CDR3 sequences, around 20% being singletons. This specimen consisted of peripheral blood mononuclear cells (PBMCs), obtained when the disease was refractory, from a patient treated with antithyroid drugs. The receptor set was obtained from a female donor with Graves disease. Both conserved end residues are part of each CDR3. D genes are given only for firm matches. Only part of the rows carry a size: once, few, many, or a class if the clone is expanded.

>16|many|.|TRBJ1-2|TRBV7-2
CASSLQGTKRNYGYTF
TGTGCCAGCAGCTTACAGGGGACCAAAAGGAACTATGGCTACACCTTC
>17|many|TRBD1|TRBJ2-7|TRBV28
CASSRRDRGFDSYEQYF
TGTGCCAGCAGTAGACGGGACAGAGGGTTCGACTCCTACGAGCAGTACTTC
>16|.|.|TRBJ2-5|TRBV5-1
CASSLAPGGSKETQYF
TGCGCCAGCAGCTTGGCCCCGGGCGGATCTAAAGAGACCCAGTACTTC
>15|many|TRBD2|TRBJ2-5|TRBV6-1
CASSESSSGSETQYF
TGTGCCAGCAGCGAAAGTTCTAGCGGGAGCGAGACCCAGTACTTC
>15|.|TRBD1|TRBJ2-7|TRBV5-1
CASSPRTGGGYEQYF
TGCGCCAGCAGCCCGAGGACAGGGGGCGGCTACGAGCAGTACTTC
>15|.|.|TRBJ2-7|TRBV7-7
CASSLASGGDCEQYF
TGTGCTAGCAGCTTAGCGTCAGGGGGGGACTGCGAGCAGTACTTC
>14|few|TRBD1|TRBJ2-7|TRBV20-1
CSARGRRQDGEQYF
TGCAGTGCGAGGGGGCGGAGGCAGGATGGCGAGCAGTACTTC
>14|many|.|TRBJ1-1|TRBV30
CAWSGGTVNTEAFF
TGTGCCTGGAGCGGCGGGACGGTGAACACTGAAGCTTTCTTT
>12|many|TRBD2|TRBJ2-5|TRBV29-1
CSVEIAGETQYF
TGCAGCGTTGAGATAGCGGGAGAGACCCAGTACTTC
>15|.|.|TRBJ2-3|TRBV29-1
CSVEEGGGYADTQYF
TGCAGCGTTGAAGAAGGGGGGGGTTACGCAGATACGCAGTATTTT
>16|.|TRBD2|TRBJ2-2|TRBV7-3
CASSLRAGGQTSGLFF
TGTGCCAGCAGCTTAAGAGCGGGAGGCCAAACCTCGGGGCTGTTTTTT
>15|many|TRBD1|TRBJ1-1|TRBV12-3/TRBV12-4
CASSKTGGMNTEAFF
TGTGCCAGCAGCAAGACAGGGGGGATGAACACTGAAGCTTTCTTT
>14|many|.|TRBJ2-5|TRBV11-2
CASSFSGGQETQYF
TGTGCCAGCAGCTTCTCAGGGGGGCAAGAGACCCAGTACTTC
>14|.|.|TRBJ2-5|TRBV7-2
CASSADRFQETQYF
TGTGCCAGCAGCGCGGACAGATTCCAAGAGACCCAGTACTTC
>14|many|TRBD1|TRBJ1-4|TRBV28
CASSSQGGNEKLFF
TGTGCCAGCAGTTCACAGGGGGGTAATGAAAAACTGTTTTTT
>15|many|.|TRBJ1-2|TRBV7-2
CASSLGRGLRYGYTF
TGTGCCAGCAGCTTAGGCCGTGGGCTGCGCTATGGCTACACCTTC
>14|.|.|TRBJ1-2|TRBV5-5
CASSLVGWKGGYTF
TGTGCCAGCAGCTTGGTAGGGTGGAAAGGTGGCTACACCTTC
>16|.|.|TRBJ1-2|TRBV7-9
CVLRRDWGLSPYGYTF
TGTGTCCTACGGCGGGACTGGGGGCTCTCCCCCTATGGCTACACCTTC
>14|few|.|TRBJ1-6|TRBV27
CASSFSSYNSPLHF
TGTGCCAGCAGCTTTAGCTCCTATAATTCACCCCTCCACTTT
>14|few|.|TRBJ2-4|TRBV7-6
CASSLMGTSQALYF
TGTGCCAGCAGCTTAATGGGGACCTCTCAGGCCTTGTACTTC
>13|few|.|TRBJ1-1|TRBV6-1
CASWVTANTEAFF
TGTGCCAGTTGGGTGACAGCTAACACTGAAGCTTTCTTT
>16|few|TRBD1|TRBJ1-5|TRBV28
CASSQTTQGPNQPQHF
TGTGCCAGCAGCCAAACAACACAGGGGCCCAATCAGCCCCAGCATTTT
>13|many|.|TRBJ1-2|TRBV10-3
CAISEPGQHGYTF
TGTGCCATCAGTGAGCCCGGACAGCATGGCTACACCTTC
>14|.|.|TRBJ2-5|TRBV11-2
CASSQFTGQETQYF
TGCGCCAGCAGCCAATTCACAGGGCAGGAGACCCAGTACTTC
>14|.|.|TRBJ2-7|TRBV19
CASRDRVGTYEQYF
TGTGCCAGTAGGGATCGTGTAGGCACCTACGAGCAGTACTTC
>15|many|TRBD2|TRBJ2-7|TRBV6-2/TRBV6-3
CASSLPGGSSYEQYF
TGTGCCAGCAGTCTACCCGGGGGGAGCTCCTACGAGCAGTACTTC
>14|.|.|TRBJ1-2|TRBV20-1
CGARAAGAYYGYTF
TGCGGTGCTAGAGCCGCAGGGGCGTACTATGGCTACACCTTC
>16|few|.|TRBJ2-2|TRBV5-1
CASSALAGGYTGELFF
TGCGCCAGCAGCGCCTTGGCAGGGGGGTACACCGGGGAGCTGTTTTTT
>13|many|TRBD1|TRBJ1-2|TRBV6-2/TRBV6-3
CASSYYGQDGYTF
TGTGCCAGCAGTTACTACGGACAGGATGGCTACACCTTC
>17|.|TRBD2|TRBJ2-1|TRBV19
CASSIRRRASGDNEQFF
TGTGCCAGTAGTATCCGCCGTCGGGCTAGCGGGGACAATGAGCAGTTCTTC
>14|many|.|TRBJ1-1|TRBV3-1
CASSQGAMNTEAFF
TGTGCCAGCAGCCAAGGTGCGATGAACACTGAAGCTTTCTTT
>14|.|.|TRBJ2-1|TRBV12-3/TRBV12-4
CASSWSGIGNEQFF
TGTGCCAGCAGCTGGTCAGGTATAGGCAATGAGCAGTTCTTC
>13|many|.|TRBJ1-1|TRBV18
CASSTTVNTEAFF
TGTGCCAGCAGCACGACAGTGAACACTGAAGCTTTCTTT
>13|many|.|TRBJ1-1|TRBV29-1
CSVDGLMNTEAFF
TGCAGCGTTGACGGCTTGATGAACACTGAAGCTTTCTTT
>14|few|TRBD1|TRBJ2-7|TRBV20-1
CSARVGQGAPEQYF
TGCAGTGCTAGAGTAGGGCAGGGGGCTCCCGAGCAGTACTTC